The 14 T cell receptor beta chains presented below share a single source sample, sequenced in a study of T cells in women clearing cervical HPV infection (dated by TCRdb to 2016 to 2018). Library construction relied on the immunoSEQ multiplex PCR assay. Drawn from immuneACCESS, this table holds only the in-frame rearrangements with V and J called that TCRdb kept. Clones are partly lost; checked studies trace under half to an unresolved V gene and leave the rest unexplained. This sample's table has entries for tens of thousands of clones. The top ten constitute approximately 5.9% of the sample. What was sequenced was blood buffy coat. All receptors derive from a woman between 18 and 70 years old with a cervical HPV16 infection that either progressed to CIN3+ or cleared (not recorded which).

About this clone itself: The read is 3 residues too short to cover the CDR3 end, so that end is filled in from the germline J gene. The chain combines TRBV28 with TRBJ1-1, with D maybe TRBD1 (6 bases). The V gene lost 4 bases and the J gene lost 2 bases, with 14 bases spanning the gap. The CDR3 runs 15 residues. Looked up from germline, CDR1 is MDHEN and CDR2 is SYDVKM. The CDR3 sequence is CASSSPGHLNTEAFF. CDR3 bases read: TGTGCCAGCAGTTCCCCGGGACACCTCAACACTGAA.

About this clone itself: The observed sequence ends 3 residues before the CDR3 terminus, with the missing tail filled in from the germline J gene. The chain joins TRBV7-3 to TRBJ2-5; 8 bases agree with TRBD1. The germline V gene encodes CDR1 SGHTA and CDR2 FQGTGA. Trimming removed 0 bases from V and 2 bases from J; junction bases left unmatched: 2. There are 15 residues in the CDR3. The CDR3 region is CASSLTGDRQETQYF. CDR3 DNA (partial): TGTGCCAGCAGCTTAACGGGGGACAGGCAAGAGACC.

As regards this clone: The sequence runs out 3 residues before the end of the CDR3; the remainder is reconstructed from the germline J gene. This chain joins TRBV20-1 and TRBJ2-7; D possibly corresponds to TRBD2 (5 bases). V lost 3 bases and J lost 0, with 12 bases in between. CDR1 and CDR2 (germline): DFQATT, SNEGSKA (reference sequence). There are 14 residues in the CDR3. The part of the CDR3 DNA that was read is TGCAGTGCTAGCTCCCCAGCGGCCTCCTACGAG. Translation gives CSASSPAASYE. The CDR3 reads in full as CSASSPAASYEQYF.

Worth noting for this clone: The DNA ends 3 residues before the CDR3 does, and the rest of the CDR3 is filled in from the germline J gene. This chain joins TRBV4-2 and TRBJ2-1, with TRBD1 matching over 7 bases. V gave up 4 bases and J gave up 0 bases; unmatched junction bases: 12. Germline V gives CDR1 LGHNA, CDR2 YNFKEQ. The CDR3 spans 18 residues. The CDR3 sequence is CASSPQATGRSSYNEQFF. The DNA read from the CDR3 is TGTGCCAGCAGCCCCCAAGCGACAGGGAGAAGCTCCTACAATGAG.

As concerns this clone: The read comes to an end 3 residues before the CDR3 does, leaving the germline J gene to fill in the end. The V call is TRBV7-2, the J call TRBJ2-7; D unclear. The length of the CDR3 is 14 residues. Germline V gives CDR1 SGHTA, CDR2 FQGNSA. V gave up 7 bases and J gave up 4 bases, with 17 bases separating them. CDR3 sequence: CASTPTYELYEQYF. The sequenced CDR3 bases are TGTGCCAGCACCCCTACTTATGAACTATACGAG.

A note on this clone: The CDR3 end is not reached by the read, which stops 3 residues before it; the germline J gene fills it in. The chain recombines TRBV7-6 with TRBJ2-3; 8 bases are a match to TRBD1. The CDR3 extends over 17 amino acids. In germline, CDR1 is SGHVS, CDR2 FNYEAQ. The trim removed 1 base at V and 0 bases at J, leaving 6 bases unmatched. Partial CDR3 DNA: TGTGCCAGCAGCTTAGTGACAGGGGTCGTGAGCACAGATACG. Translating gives CASSLVTGVVSTDT. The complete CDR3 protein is CASSLVTGVVSTDTQYF.

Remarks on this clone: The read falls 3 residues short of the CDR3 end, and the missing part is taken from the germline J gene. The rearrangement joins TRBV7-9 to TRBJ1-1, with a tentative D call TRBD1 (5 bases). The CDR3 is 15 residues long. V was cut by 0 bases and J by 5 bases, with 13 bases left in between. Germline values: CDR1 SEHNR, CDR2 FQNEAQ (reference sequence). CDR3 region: CASSLALFEGTEAFF. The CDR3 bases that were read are TGTGCCAGCAGCTTAGCGTTATTTGAGGGGACTGAA.

The CDR3 loop is CSARSPGTGIAGELFF. The DNA read from the CDR3 is TGCAGTGCTAGGTCGCCCGGGACAGGGATCGCCGGGGAG. J is TRBJ2-2 and V is TRBV20-1; TRBD1 matches 9 bases. Sequencing ends 3 residues short of the CDR3 end; the germline J gene provides the rest. Per the germline V gene, CDR1 is DFQATT and CDR2 is SNEGSKA (reference sequence). The junction had 11 bases not matched to a gene; V was cut back by 3 bases and J by 6 bases. The CDR3 loop spans 16 amino acids.

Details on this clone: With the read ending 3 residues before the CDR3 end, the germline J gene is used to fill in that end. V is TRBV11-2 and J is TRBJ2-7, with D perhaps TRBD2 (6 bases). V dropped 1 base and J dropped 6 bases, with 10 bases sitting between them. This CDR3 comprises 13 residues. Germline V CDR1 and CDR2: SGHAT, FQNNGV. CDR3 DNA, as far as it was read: TGTGCCAGCAGCTTAGGGCCCGGGGGCGAG. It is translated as CASSLGPGGE. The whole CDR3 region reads CASSLGPGGEQYF. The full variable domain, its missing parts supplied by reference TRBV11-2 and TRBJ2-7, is EAGVAQSPRYKIIEKRQSVAFWCNPISGHATLYWYQQILGQGPKLLIQFQNNGVVDDSQLPKDRFSAERLKGVDSTLKIQPAKLEDSAVYLCASSLGPGGEQYFGPGTRLTVT.

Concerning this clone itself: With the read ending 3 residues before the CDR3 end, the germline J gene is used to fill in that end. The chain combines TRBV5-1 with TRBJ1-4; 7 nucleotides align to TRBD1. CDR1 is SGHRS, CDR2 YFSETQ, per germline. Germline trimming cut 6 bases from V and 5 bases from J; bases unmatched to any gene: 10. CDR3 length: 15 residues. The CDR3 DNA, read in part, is TGCGCCAGCAAGGGGGCTTCGCAGACAAATGAAAAA. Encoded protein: CASKGASQTNEK. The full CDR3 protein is CASKGASQTNEKLFF.

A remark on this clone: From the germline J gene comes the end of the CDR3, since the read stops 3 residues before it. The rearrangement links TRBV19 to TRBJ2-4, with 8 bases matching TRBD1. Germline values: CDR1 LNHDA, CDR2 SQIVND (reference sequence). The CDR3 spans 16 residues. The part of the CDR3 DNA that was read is TGTGCCAGTAGTCCAATCGGGACAGGTGCTAACTATGGT. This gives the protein CASSPIGTGANYG. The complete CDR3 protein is CASSPIGTGANYGQYF.

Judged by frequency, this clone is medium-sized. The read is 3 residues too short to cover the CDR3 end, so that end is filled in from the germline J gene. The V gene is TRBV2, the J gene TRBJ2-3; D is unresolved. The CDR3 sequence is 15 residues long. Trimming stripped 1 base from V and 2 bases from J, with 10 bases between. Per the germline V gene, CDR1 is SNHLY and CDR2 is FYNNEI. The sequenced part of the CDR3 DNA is TGTGCCAGCAGTGAAGGCGGCAGAGACACAGATACG. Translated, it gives CASSEGGRDTDT. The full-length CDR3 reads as CASSEGGRDTDTQYF.

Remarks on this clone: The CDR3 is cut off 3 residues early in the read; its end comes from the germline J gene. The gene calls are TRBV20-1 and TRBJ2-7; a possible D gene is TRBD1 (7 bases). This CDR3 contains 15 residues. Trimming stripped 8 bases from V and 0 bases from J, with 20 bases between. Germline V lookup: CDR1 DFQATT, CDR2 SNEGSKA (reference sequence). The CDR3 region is CSYEGARGSSYEQYF. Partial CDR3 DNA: TGCAGTTACGAGGGGGCTCGGGGGTCCTCCTACGAG.

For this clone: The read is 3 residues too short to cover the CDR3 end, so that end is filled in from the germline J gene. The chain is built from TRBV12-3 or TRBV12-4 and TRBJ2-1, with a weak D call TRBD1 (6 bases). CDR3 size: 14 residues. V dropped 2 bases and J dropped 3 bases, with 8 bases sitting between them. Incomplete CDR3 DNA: TGTGCCAGCAGTTTAAGGACAGACTACAATGAG. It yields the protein CASSLRTDYNE. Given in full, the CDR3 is CASSLRTDYNEQFF.